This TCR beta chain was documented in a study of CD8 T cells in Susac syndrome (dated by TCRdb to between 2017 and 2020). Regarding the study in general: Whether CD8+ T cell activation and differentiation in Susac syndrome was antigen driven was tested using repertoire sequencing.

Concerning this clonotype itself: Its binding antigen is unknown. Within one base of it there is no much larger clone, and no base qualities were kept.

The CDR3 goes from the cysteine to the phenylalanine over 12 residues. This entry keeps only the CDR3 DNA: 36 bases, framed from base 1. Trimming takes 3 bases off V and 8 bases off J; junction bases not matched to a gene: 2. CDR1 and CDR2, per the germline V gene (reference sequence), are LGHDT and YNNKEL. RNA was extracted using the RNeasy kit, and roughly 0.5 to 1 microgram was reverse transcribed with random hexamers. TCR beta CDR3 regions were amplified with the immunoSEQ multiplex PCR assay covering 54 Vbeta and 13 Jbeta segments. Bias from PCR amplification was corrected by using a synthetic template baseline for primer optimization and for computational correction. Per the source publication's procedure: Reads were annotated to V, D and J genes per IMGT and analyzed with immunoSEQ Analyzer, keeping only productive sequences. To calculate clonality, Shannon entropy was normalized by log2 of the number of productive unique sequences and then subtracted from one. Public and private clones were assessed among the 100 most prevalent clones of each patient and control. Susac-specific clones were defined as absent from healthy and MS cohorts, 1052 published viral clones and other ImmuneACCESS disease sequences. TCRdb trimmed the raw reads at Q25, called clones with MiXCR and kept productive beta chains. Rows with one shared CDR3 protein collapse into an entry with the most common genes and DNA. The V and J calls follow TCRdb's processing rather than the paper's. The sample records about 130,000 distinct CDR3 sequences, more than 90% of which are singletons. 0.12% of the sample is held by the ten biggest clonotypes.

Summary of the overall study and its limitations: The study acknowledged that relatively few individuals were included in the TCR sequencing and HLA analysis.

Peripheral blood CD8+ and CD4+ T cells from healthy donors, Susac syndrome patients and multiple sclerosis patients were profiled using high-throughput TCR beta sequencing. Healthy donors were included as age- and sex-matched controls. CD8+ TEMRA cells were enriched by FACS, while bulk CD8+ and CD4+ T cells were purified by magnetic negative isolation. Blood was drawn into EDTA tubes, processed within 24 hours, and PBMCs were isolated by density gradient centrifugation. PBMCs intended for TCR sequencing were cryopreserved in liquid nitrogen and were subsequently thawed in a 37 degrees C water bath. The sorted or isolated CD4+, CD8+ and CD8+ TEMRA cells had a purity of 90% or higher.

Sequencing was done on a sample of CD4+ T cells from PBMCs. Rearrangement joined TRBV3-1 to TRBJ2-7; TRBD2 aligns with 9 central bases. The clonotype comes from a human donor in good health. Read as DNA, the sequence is TGTGCCAGCAGCCAGGCGGGGGGGCAGCAGTACTTC. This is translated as CASSQAGGQQYF.